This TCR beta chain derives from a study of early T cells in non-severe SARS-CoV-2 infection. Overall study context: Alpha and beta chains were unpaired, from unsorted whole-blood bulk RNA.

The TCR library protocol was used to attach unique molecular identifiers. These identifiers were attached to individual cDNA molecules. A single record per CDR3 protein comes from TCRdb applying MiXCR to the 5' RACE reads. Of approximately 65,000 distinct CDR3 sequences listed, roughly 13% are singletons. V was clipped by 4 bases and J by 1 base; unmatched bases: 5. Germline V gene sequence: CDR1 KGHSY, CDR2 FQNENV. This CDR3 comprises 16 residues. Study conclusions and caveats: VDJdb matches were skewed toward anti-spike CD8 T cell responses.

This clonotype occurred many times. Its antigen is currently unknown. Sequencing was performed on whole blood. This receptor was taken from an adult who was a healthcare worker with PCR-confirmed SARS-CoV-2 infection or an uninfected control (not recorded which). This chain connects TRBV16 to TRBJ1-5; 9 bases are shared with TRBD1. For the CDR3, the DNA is TGTGCCAGCAGCCCACAGGGGGCGGGGAGCAATCAGCCCCAGCATTTT. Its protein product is CASSPQGAGSNQPQHF.